Detailed here is one TCR beta chain. The V gene's germline CDR1 is SEHNR and CDR2 FQNEAQ (reference sequence). This CDR3 has 16 amino acids. Germline trimming cut 2 bases from V and 3 bases from J; bases unmatched to any gene: 7. The repertoire was sequenced with immunoSEQ multiplex PCR; TCRdb's copy has only in-frame clones and lacks some. The sample consists of roughly 2.1 million clones, approximately 94% of them appearing once. It was CD45RO-negative cells, positively selected for CCR7, that made up naive CD8 cells, with terminally differentiated effector memory CD45RA+ cells excluded. This sample is part of a study of shared clonotypes between healthy human individuals.

The V and J genes are TRBV7-9 and TRBJ2-7, with 10 nucleotides matching TRBD2. The material sequenced was naive CD8+ T cells from PBMCs. This clonotype was sampled from a man younger than 35 in good health. Some clones in this sample may be carry-over from other donors' samples. The CDR3 sequence is CASSLPSGRGHYEQYF. The CDR3 coding sequence is TGTGCCAGCAGCTTACCTAGCGGGAGAGGTCACTACGAGCAGTACTTC.